A selection of T cell receptor beta chains follows, all from one sample in a study of blood T cell repertoires in COVID-19. Assay used: immunoSEQ multiplex PCR; TCRdb lists only in-frame clones, some missing. The profile shows under 200,000 clones, about 80% of them singletons. The sample comprised PBMCs or T cells enriched from blood (not recorded which). The origin of the receptors is an older woman who had recovered from COVID-19. The CDR3 runs from the conserved cysteine through the conserved F or W. Each record gives: V gene, J gene, clone size, D gene, CDR3 protein, CDR3 DNA. The D gene is left open where the match is weak. Clone size, where shown, is once, few, many, or a class for clones that have expanded.

v_call: TRBV9
j_call: TRBJ2-5
clone_size: NA
d_call: TRBD2
cdr3_aa: CASSEGTSGQETQYF
cdr3_nt: TGTGCCAGCAGCGAGGGGACTAGCGGACAAGAGACCCAGTACTTC

v_call: TRBV11-1
j_call: TRBJ2-7
clone_size: NA
d_call: TRBD2
cdr3_aa: CASIKRLAGCYEQYF
cdr3_nt: TGTGCCAGCATTAAAAGACTAGCGGGGTGCTACGAGCAGTACTTC

v_call: TRBV2
j_call: TRBJ1-5
clone_size: few
d_call: TRBD1
cdr3_aa: CASIAGGSNQPQHF
cdr3_nt: TGTGCCAGCATTGCAGGGGGCAGCAATCAGCCCCAGCATTTT

v_call: TRBV5-6
j_call: TRBJ2-3
clone_size: NA
d_call: NA
cdr3_aa: CASSLSGYRDTQYF
cdr3_nt: TGTGCCAGCAGCTTGTCAGGGTATAGAGATACGCAGTATTTT

v_call: TRBV7-2
j_call: TRBJ1-2
clone_size: NA
d_call: NA
cdr3_aa: CASSLGGGGGYTF
cdr3_nt: TGTGCCAGCAGCTTAGGGGGAGGCGGTGGCTACACCTTC

v_call: TRBV5-4
j_call: TRBJ2-5
clone_size: few
d_call: NA
cdr3_aa: CASSYTRVQETQYF
cdr3_nt: TGTGCCAGCAGCTATACCAGGGTCCAAGAGACCCAGTACTTC

v_call: TRBV19
j_call: TRBJ1-2
clone_size: once
d_call: TRBD1
cdr3_aa: CASTGQGKNYGYTF
cdr3_nt: TGTGCCAGTACAGGACAGGGGAAGAACTATGGCTACACCTTC

v_call: TRBV5-4
j_call: TRBJ2-4
clone_size: NA
d_call: TRBD1
cdr3_aa: CASSLDRGQVNIQYF
cdr3_nt: TGTGCCAGCAGCTTGGATAGGGGGCAAGTCAACATTCAGTACTTC

v_call: TRBV21-1
j_call: TRBJ2-1
clone_size: few
d_call: NA
cdr3_aa: CASSGDRVYNEQFF
cdr3_nt: TGTGCCAGCAGCGGGGACAGGGTCTACAATGAGCAGTTCTTC

v_call: TRBV18
j_call: TRBJ2-2
clone_size: NA
d_call: TRBD1
cdr3_aa: CASSQTGGTNTGELFF
cdr3_nt: TGTGCCAGCTCCCAAACAGGGGGGACGAACACCGGGGAGCTGTTTTTT

v_call: TRBV5-4
j_call: TRBJ2-1
clone_size: NA
d_call: NA
cdr3_aa: CASSWTRFNEQFF
cdr3_nt: TGTGCCAGCAGCTGGACACGGTTCAATGAGCAGTTCTTC

v_call: TRBV3-1/TRBV3-2
j_call: TRBJ1-3
clone_size: NA
d_call: NA
cdr3_aa: CASSQGYSSGNTIYF
cdr3_nt: TGTGCCAGCAGCCAAGGGTACAGCTCTGGAAACACCATATATTTT

v_call: TRBV5-1
j_call: TRBJ2-2
clone_size: few
d_call: TRBD2
cdr3_aa: CASSLVPWEGGPGELFF
cdr3_nt: TGCGCCAGCAGCTTGGTGCCGTGGGAGGGAGGTCCCGGGGAGCTGTTTTTT

v_call: TRBV5-6
j_call: TRBJ2-5
clone_size: once
d_call: NA
cdr3_aa: CASSLVASDQETQYF
cdr3_nt: TGTGCCAGCAGCTTGGTTGCTAGCGACCAAGAGACCCAGTACTTC

v_call: TRBV9
j_call: TRBJ2-7
clone_size: once
d_call: NA
cdr3_aa: CASSVANGDSYEQYF
cdr3_nt: TGTGCCAGCAGCGTAGCTAACGGAGACTCCTACGAGCAGTACTTC

v_call: TRBV7-8
j_call: TRBJ1-1
clone_size: NA
d_call: TRBD1
cdr3_aa: CASSSDRTNTEAFF
cdr3_nt: TGTGCCAGCAGCTCGGACAGGACGAACACTGAAGCTTTCTTT

v_call: TRBV4-1
j_call: TRBJ2-5
clone_size: NA
d_call: TRBD1
cdr3_aa: CASSLTGTGGSETQYF
cdr3_nt: TGCGCCAGCAGCCTCACCGGGACAGGGGGTTCAGAGACCCAGTACTTC

v_call: TRBV28
j_call: TRBJ2-7
clone_size: few
d_call: NA
cdr3_aa: CASTGTSTYEQYF
cdr3_nt: TGTGCCAGCACCGGGACATCGACCTACGAGCAGTACTTC

v_call: TRBV12-5
j_call: TRBJ1-5
clone_size: NA
d_call: NA
cdr3_aa: CASGFVGAGGQPQHF
cdr3_nt: TGTGCTAGTGGTTTCGTAGGGGCGGGAGGCCAGCCCCAGCATTTT

v_call: TRBV24-1
j_call: TRBJ2-3
clone_size: NA
d_call: TRBD2
cdr3_aa: CATSDSSGGASDTQYF
cdr3_nt: TGTGCCACCAGTGACTCCAGCGGGGGGGCCTCGGATACGCAGTATTTT

v_call: TRBV9
j_call: TRBJ2-5
clone_size: NA
d_call: NA
cdr3_aa: CASSVVSGGAQYF
cdr3_nt: TGTGCCAGCAGCGTAGTATCAGGAGGGGCCCAGTACTTC

v_call: TRBV2
j_call: TRBJ2-3
clone_size: NA
d_call: NA
cdr3_aa: CASSERRADTQYF
cdr3_nt: TGTGCCAGCAGTGAACGGAGAGCAGATACGCAGTATTTT

v_call: TRBV6-1
j_call: TRBJ1-5
clone_size: NA
d_call: NA
cdr3_aa: CASSERGNQPQHF
cdr3_nt: TGTGCCAGCAGTGAAAGGGGTAATCAGCCCCAGCATTTT

v_call: TRBV6-5
j_call: TRBJ2-7
clone_size: NA
d_call: TRBD1
cdr3_aa: CASSSGTGVNEQYF
cdr3_nt: TGTGCCAGCAGTTCCGGGACAGGGGTCAACGAGCAGTACTTC

v_call: TRBV18
j_call: TRBJ2-2
clone_size: NA
d_call: NA
cdr3_aa: CASSPNTGIPNTGELFF
cdr3_nt: TGTGCCAGCTCACCCAATACAGGGATACCAAACACCGGGGAGCTGTTTTTT

v_call: TRBV10-1
j_call: TRBJ2-7
clone_size: NA
d_call: NA
cdr3_aa: CASSESRNSFYEQYF
cdr3_nt: TGCGCCAGCAGTGAGAGTCGGAACAGTTTCTACGAGCAGTACTTC

v_call: TRBV3-1/TRBV3-2
j_call: TRBJ2-1
clone_size: few
d_call: TRBD2
cdr3_aa: CASSQVRGVGNEQFF
cdr3_nt: TGTGCCAGCAGCCAAGTTCGGGGGGTCGGGAATGAGCAGTTCTTC

v_call: TRBV9
j_call: TRBJ2-5
clone_size: NA
d_call: TRBD1
cdr3_aa: CASSGGDRLGETQYF
cdr3_nt: TGTGCCAGCAGCGGCGGGGACAGGTTAGGAGAGACCCAGTACTTC

v_call: TRBV12-3/TRBV12-4
j_call: TRBJ2-1
clone_size: NA
d_call: NA
cdr3_aa: CASSSRPYNEQFF
cdr3_nt: TGTGCCAGCAGTTCTAGACCTTACAATGAGCAGTTCTTC

v_call: TRBV7-8
j_call: TRBJ1-5
clone_size: NA
d_call: NA
cdr3_aa: CASSLNSYSNQPQHF
cdr3_nt: TGTGCCAGCAGCTTAAATTCTTATAGCAATCAGCCCCAGCATTTT

v_call: TRBV2
j_call: TRBJ1-1
clone_size: NA
d_call: NA
cdr3_aa: CASGDAEAFF
cdr3_nt: TGTGCCAGCGGAGACGCTGAAGCTTTCTTT

v_call: TRBV11-3
j_call: TRBJ2-5
clone_size: NA
d_call: NA
cdr3_aa: CASSKDSIEETQYF
cdr3_nt: TGTGCCAGCAGTAAGGACAGTATAGAAGAGACCCAGTACTTC

v_call: TRBV19
j_call: TRBJ1-1
clone_size: NA
d_call: NA
cdr3_aa: CASSIGQLNTEAFF
cdr3_nt: TGTGCCAGTAGTATTGGGCAGTTGAACACTGAAGCTTTCTTT

v_call: TRBV9
j_call: TRBJ2-5
clone_size: NA
d_call: NA
cdr3_aa: CASSVTDGEETQYF
cdr3_nt: TGTGCCAGCAGCGTAACGGACGGGGAAGAGACCCAGTACTTC

v_call: TRBV2
j_call: TRBJ2-5
clone_size: NA
d_call: NA
cdr3_aa: CASRFRGEETQYF
cdr3_nt: TGTGCCAGCAGATTCAGGGGGGAGGAGACCCAGTACTTC

v_call: TRBV24-1
j_call: TRBJ2-3
clone_size: NA
d_call: TRBD2
cdr3_aa: CATSPGLDGDTQYF
cdr3_nt: TGTGCCACCAGCCCGGGACTAGATGGAGATACGCAGTATTTT

v_call: TRBV10-1
j_call: TRBJ1-1
clone_size: NA
d_call: NA
cdr3_aa: CASRREFFSEAFF
cdr3_nt: TGCGCCAGCAGAAGGGAGTTTTTCAGTGAAGCTTTCTTT

v_call: TRBV19
j_call: TRBJ1-5
clone_size: NA
d_call: TRBD1
cdr3_aa: CASSIRDRFQPQHF
cdr3_nt: TGTGCCAGTAGTATCCGGGACAGGTTTCAGCCCCAGCATTTT

v_call: TRBV19
j_call: TRBJ2-7
clone_size: NA
d_call: NA
cdr3_aa: CASSINSQAYEQYF
cdr3_nt: TGTGCCAGTAGTATAAACAGTCAGGCCTACGAGCAGTACTTC

v_call: TRBV5-1
j_call: TRBJ2-7
clone_size: NA
d_call: NA
cdr3_aa: CASSLGEGLKSREQYF
cdr3_nt: TGCGCCAGCAGCTTGGGTGAGGGACTTAAAAGTCGCGAGCAGTACTTC

v_call: TRBV2
j_call: TRBJ1-1
clone_size: NA
d_call: NA
cdr3_aa: CASSETRGNTEAFF
cdr3_nt: TGTGCCAGCAGTGAAACGCGGGGGAACACTGAAGCTTTCTTT

v_call: TRBV27
j_call: TRBJ2-4
clone_size: NA
d_call: TRBD1
cdr3_aa: CASSTQGARHYF
cdr3_nt: TGTGCCAGCAGTACTCAGGGGGCGCGACACTACTTC

v_call: TRBV5-1
j_call: TRBJ2-2
clone_size: NA
d_call: NA
cdr3_aa: CASSLISGPTGELFF
cdr3_nt: TGCGCCAGCAGCTTGATTAGCGGTCCTACCGGGGAGCTGTTTTTT

v_call: TRBV5-4
j_call: TRBJ2-5
clone_size: NA
d_call: TRBD2
cdr3_aa: CASSVGLAGTQYF
cdr3_nt: TGTGCCAGCAGCGTGGGACTAGCGGGGACCCAGTACTTC

v_call: TRBV3-1/TRBV3-2
j_call: TRBJ2-5
clone_size: NA
d_call: NA
cdr3_aa: CASARGGEETQYF
cdr3_nt: TGTGCCAGCGCGCGGGGCGGAGAAGAGACCCAGTACTTC

v_call: TRBV5-8
j_call: TRBJ2-3
clone_size: few
d_call: TRBD2
cdr3_aa: CASSLPGGRRDTQYF
cdr3_nt: TGTGCCAGCAGCTTGCCGGGGGGGCGACGAGATACGCAGTATTTT